One T cell receptor beta chain is described in this entry. Its antigen is currently unknown. As the sequencing template, cDNA was produced by extracting RNA and reverse transcribing it. Assay: immunoSEQ multiplex PCR; the TCRdb copy retains only in-frame clones and omits some. The top ten clones hold approximately 34% of a sample with 110,000 to 150,000 clones, less than 65% of them seen once. The sample originates from a study of CD8+ T cells in alopecia areata. Overall study findings and caveats: It was less clear whether patients shared TCRs than it was in mice, possibly because of HLA.

The CDR3 runs 13 residues. Germline V CDR1 and CDR2: SGHTA, FQGTGA. V gave up 3 bases and J gave up 10 bases, with 15 bases separating them. The rearrangement links TRBV7-3 to TRBJ1-1; D is unresolved. Sequenced sample: CD8+ T cells sorted from blood. The clonotype was recovered from a human donor in good health. CDR3 residues: CASSFARTARAFF. The CDR3 DNA sequence: TGTGCCAGCAGCTTTGCCCGAACCGCTCGAGCTTTCTTT.